This T cell receptor beta chain was sequenced in a study of OX40 agonist ivuxolimab in advanced cancers. Sequencing used immunoSEQ multiplex PCR; TCRdb keeps in-frame clones, though not all of them. The sample consists of about 51,000 clones, around 82% of them appearing once. This clone was found once. The CDR3 has 13 amino acids. The germline gives CDR1 KGHSH, CDR2 LQKENI. V lost 2 bases, J lost 8 bases, and 12 bases lay in between. The origin of this receptor is an adult with an advanced solid tumor such as melanoma, head and neck, liver or kidney cancer. The chain recombines TRBV18 with TRBJ1-2; D not certain. The sample in question was CD4+ or CD8+ T cells sorted from blood, obtained in a trial of the OX40 agonist ivuxolimab. CDR3 nucleotides: TGTGCCAGCTCACCAATTAAAGAGTACGGCTACACCTTC. Translated: CASSPIKEYGYTF.